This T cell receptor (beta chain) derives from a study of T cells in Graves' hyperthyroidism and ophthalmopathy (dated by TCRdb to the late 2010s). At the level of the whole study: Peripheral blood samples were taken at initial diagnosis, before any treatment was given. TCR V-J signatures able to tell the groups apart were searched for in a discovery cohort of about a hundred patients, of whom around 43 had Graves' ophthalmopathy and around 58 had stable Graves' hyperthyroidism. Prospective prediction of ophthalmopathy was tested in an independent validation cohort of some 19 hyperthyroidism patients and some 17 patients who later progressed to ophthalmopathy. The roughly 91 discovery patients were randomly split 7:3 into training and test sets. In several Graves' hyperthyroidism patients, the study also compared T-cell repertoires from thyroid tissue with T-cell repertoires from blood. After blood sampling, hyperthyroidism patients were treated with methimazole at a starting dose of 30 mg daily, and ophthalmopathy patients were treated with high-dose intravenous methylprednisolone. The paper describes TCR Vbeta CDR3 sequencing of 120 to 150 peripheral blood samples, made up of 43 ophthalmopathy patients, some 80 hyperthyroidism patients and 17 progressor patients. General conclusions and limits of the study: In validation, the model predicted progression to ophthalmopathy a median of about 6 months before onset, with about 64% sensitivity and roughly 79% specificity. Most expanded thyroid clonotypes (frequency above 0.001) were also found in blood, which suggests that blood repertoires may mirror thyroid immune responses. A 13 V-J signature model separated ophthalmopathy from stable hyperthyroidism, with around 88% sensitivity and roughly 81% specificity in cross-validation and 80%/75% in testing. No statistical method was used to set the sample size in advance, and investigators knew the group allocation.

Graves' hyperthyroidism was defined as stable when no progression to ophthalmopathy occurred over 18 months of follow-up. Hyperthyroidism patients were newly diagnosed, with disease duration under 2 months, and aged 18 to 65 years. The study excluded patients with uncontrolled infections, other autoimmune diseases, pregnancy or lactation. Diagnoses were established on the basis of clinical symptoms, serum thyroxine and TRAb, thyroid ultrasound, and orbital computed tomography. Ficoll-Paque density gradient centrifugation was used to isolate PBMCs from about 9.4 ml of fresh peripheral blood. Trizol reagent was used to extract total RNA, and RNA quality was then checked on an Agilent 2100 Bioanalyzer. TCR beta CDR3 regions were amplified from RNA transcripts. The first round of RT-PCR for the TCR CDR3 was performed with the HTBI primer set and the Qiagen OneStep RT-PCR kit. Libraries were constructed in a second round of multiplex PCR, after which size selection and purification were performed. Sequencing of the libraries was done on an Illumina HiSeq2000 using paired-end 100 bp reads. For the original study's pipeline: Raw data were processed with SOAPnuke, discarding reads with adapters, uncalled bases, mean Phred below 15, or no exact constant-primer or identifier match. COPE v1.2.5 was used to merge high-quality paired reads, and clonotypes were defined as unique nucleotide sequences. MiTCR v1.1 was used to align clonotypes to the IMGT TRBV, TRBD and TRBJ reference segments. Analysis was restricted to V-J combinations with a frequency above 0.0001, which covered 98% to 99.2% of repertoires. The TCS score was defined as the ratio of F50 (clonal expansion) to E x V (chaos), calculated using BLOSUM62-based TCRdist between CDR3 peptides within each V-J. Welch's t-statistics and random forest reduced around 520 V-J features to 13, which were used in a naive Bayes classifier (R e1071). TCRdb reran the public reads through fastp at Q25 and MiXCR, keeping productive beta chains. Rows are combined by CDR3 protein, so each entry shows the most common genes and DNA. In this record, the V and J calls reflect TCRdb's handling and not the investigators' own analysis. The table for this sample lists about 740,000 distinct CDR3 sequences; about 15% of them were counted only once. Of the sample, roughly a tenth falls within the top ten clones.

With regard to this clonotype: Its binding antigen is unknown. There are no base qualities to consult, and no much larger clone falls within one base.

The specimen sequenced was blood. This TCR came from a woman younger than 35 with Graves' hyperthyroidism.

The CDR3 sequence is CSAEQGSVAYEQYF. The sequenced DNA: TGCAGTGCTGAACAGGGCTCTGTAGCCTACGAGCAGTACTTC. This chain joins TRBV20-1 to TRBJ2-7; a tentative D call is TRBD1 (6 bases match). V lost 5 bases and J lost 2 bases; the stretch between them is 16 bases long. The cysteine opens and the phenylalanine closes a CDR3 of 14 amino acids. The read is trimmed to its CDR3 DNA, 42 bases read in frame from base 1. Based on the germline V gene (reference sequence), the CDR1 and CDR2 sequences are DFQATT and SNEGSKA.